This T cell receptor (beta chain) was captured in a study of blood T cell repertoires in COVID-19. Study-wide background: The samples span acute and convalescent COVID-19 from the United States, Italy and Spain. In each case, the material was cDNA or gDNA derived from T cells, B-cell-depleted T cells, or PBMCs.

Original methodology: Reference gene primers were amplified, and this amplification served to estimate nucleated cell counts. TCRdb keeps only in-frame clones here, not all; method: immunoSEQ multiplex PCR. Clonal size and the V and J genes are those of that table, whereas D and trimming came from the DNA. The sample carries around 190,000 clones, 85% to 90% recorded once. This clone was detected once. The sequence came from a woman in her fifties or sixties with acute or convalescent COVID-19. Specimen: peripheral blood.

The CDR3, as DNA: TGTGCCAGCGGCAGCGGTTCACTAGCCAAAAACATTCAGTACTTC. Translation gives CASGSGSLAKNIQYF. The V call is TRBV6-5, the J call TRBJ2-4; tentative D call: TRBD2 (5 bases). Germline lookup yields CDR1 MNHEY and CDR2 SVGAGI. This CDR3 has 15 residues. Trimming removed 8 bases from V and 0 bases from J, with 14 bases in between.